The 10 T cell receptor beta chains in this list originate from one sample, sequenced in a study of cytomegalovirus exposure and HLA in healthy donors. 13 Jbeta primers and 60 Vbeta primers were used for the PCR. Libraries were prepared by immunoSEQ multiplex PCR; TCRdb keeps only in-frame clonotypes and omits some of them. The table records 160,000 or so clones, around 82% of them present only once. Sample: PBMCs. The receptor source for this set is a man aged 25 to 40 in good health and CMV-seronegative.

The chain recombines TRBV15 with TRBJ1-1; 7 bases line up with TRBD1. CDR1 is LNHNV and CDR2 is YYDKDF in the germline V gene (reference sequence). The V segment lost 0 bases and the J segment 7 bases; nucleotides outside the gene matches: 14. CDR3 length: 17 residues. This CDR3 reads CATSRERDSSLIIEAFF. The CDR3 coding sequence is TGTGCCACCAGCAGAGAAAGGGACAGTTCATTGATTATTGAAGCTTTCTTT.

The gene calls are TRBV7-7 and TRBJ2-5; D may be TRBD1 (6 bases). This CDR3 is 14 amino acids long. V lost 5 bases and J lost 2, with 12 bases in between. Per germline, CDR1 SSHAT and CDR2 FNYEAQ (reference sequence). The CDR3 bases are TGTGCCAGCAGCCGAAGGGGGTCACAAGAGACCCAGTACTTC. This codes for CASSRRGSQETQYF. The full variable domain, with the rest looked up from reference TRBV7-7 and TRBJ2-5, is GAGVSQSPRYKVTKRGQDVTLRCDPISSHATLYWYQQALGQGPEFLTYFNYEAQPDKSGLPSDRFSAERPEGSISTLTIQRTEQRDSAMYRCASSRRGSQETQYFGPGTRLLVL.

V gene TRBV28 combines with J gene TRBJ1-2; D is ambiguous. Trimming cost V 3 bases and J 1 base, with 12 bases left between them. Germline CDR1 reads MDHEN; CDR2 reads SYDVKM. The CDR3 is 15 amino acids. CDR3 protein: CASSFTATINYGYTF. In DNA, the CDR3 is TGTGCCAGCAGTTTTACAGCTACCATTAACTATGGCTACACCTTC.

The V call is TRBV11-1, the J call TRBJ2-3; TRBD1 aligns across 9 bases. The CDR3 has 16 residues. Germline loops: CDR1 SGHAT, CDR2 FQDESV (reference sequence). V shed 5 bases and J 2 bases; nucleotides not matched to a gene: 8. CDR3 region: CASSRGQGLLTDTQYF. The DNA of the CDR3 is TGTGCCAGCAGCCGGGGACAGGGTCTACTCACAGATACGCAGTATTTT.

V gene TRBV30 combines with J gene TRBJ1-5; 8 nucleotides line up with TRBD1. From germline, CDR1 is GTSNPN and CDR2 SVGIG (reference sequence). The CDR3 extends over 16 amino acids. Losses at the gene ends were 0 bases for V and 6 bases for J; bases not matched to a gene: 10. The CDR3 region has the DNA TGTGCCTGGAGTGTATTGGCAGGGGGCGCGTCTCAGCCCCAGCATTTT. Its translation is CAWSVLAGGASQPQHF. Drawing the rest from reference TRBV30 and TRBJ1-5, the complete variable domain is SQTIHQWPATLVQPVGSPLSLECTVEGTSNPNLYWYRQAAGRGLQLLFYSVGIGQISSEVPQNLSASRPQDRQFILSSKKLLLSDSGFYLCAWSVLAGGASQPQHFGDGTRLSIL.

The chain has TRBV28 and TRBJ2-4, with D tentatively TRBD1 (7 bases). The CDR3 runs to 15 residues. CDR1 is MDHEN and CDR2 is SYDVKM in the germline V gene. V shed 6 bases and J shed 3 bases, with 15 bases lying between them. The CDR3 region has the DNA TGTGCCAGCAGCCCAGACAGGGAGGTCAAAAACATTCAGTACTTC. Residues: CASSPDREVKNIQYF.

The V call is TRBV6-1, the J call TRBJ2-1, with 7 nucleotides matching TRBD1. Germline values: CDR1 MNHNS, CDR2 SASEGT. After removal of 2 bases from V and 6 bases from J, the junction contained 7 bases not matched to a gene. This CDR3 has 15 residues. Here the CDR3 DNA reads TGTGCCAGCAGTGAACAACAGGGGATGGGCAATGAGCAGTTCTTC. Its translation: CASSEQQGMGNEQFF.

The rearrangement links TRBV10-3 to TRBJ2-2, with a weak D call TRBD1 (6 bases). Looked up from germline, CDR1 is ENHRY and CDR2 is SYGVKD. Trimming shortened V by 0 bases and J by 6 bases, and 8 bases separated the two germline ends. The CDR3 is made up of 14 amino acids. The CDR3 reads CAISESSGAGELFF. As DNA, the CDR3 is TGTGCCATCAGTGAGTCATCAGGGGCCGGGGAGCTGTTTTTT.

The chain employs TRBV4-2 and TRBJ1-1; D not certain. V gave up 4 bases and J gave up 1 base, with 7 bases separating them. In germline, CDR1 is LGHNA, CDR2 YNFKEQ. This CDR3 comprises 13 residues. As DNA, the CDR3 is TGTGCCAGCAGCCCCCGGGGGAACACTGAAGCTTTCTTT. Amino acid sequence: CASSPRGNTEAFF.

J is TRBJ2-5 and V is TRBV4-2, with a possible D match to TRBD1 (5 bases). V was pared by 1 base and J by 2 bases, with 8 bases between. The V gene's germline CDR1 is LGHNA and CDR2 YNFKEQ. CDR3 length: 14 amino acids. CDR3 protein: CASSQARTQETQYF. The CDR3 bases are TGTGCCAGCAGCCAAGCGAGGACACAAGAGACCCAGTACTTC.